Following are 17 T cell receptor beta chains from one sample sequenced in a study of blood T cell repertoires in COVID-19. The table came from immunoSEQ multiplex PCR; TCRdb's copy has only in-frame clones and leaves some out. Among 150,000 to 200,000 clones listed, roughly 80% were seen once. What was sequenced was PBMCs or T cells enriched from blood (not recorded which). These receptors were obtained from a woman between 50 and 59 years old who had recovered from COVID-19.

V gene TRBV9 combines with J gene TRBJ1-1; D remains unclear. Germline V gene lookup returns CDR1 SGDLS and CDR2 YYNGEE. The CDR3 length is 16 residues. The V and J ends lost 0 bases and 1 base respectively, with 13 bases between them. The DNA for the CDR3 is TGTGCCAGCAGCGTAGGAGGAACCTATAAGAACACTGAAGCTTTCTTT. It specifies CASSVGGTYKNTEAFF.

This clone has a handful of counts. The chain recombines TRBV29-1 with TRBJ2-2; 9 bases map to TRBD2. Germline CDR1 and CDR2: SQVTM and ANQGSEA. Unmatched junction bases numbered 13, after V lost 6 bases and J lost 5 bases. This CDR3 has 16 amino acids. The CDR3 region is CSVRNLIAGDTGELFF. The CDR3 DNA sequence: TGCAGCGTGCGCAATCTGATAGCGGGAGATACCGGGGAGCTGTTTTTT.

The chain recombines TRBV3-1 (or the pseudogene TRBV3-2) with TRBJ2-1, with TRBD2 identical over 11 bases. V lost 2 bases, J lost 4 bases, and 7 bases stayed unmatched. The CDR3 runs to 17 residues. Germline CDR1 reads LGHDT; CDR2 reads YNNKEL (reference sequence). In DNA form, the CDR3 reads TGTGCCAGCAGCCAAACTAGCGGGAGCTTAACGTACAATGAGCAGTTCTTC. As protein: CASSQTSGSLTYNEQFF.

This chain links TRBV5-4 with TRBJ2-1, with a weak D call TRBD2 (6 bases). Trimming cost V 6 bases and J 2 bases, with 15 bases left between them. This CDR3 contains 15 residues. The V gene's germline CDR1 is SGHNT and CDR2 YYREEE (reference sequence). Here the CDR3 DNA reads TGTGCCAGCAACTCCTTAACGGGGGCCTACAATGAGCAGTTCTTC. It is translated as CASNSLTGAYNEQFF.

The chain recombines TRBV24-1 with TRBJ1-6, with no clear D. The germline CDR1 and CDR2 sequences are KGHDR and SFDVKD. V shed 3 bases and J shed 9 bases, with 8 bases lying between them. This CDR3 has 13 amino acids. Written as DNA, the CDR3 is TGTGCCACCAGTGATCTTACGGGTTCACCCCTCCACTTT. It encodes CATSDLTGSPLHF.

This chain links TRBV28 with TRBJ1-5, with D possibly being TRBD1 (6 bases). The CDR3 totals 15 residues. Per germline, CDR1 MDHEN and CDR2 SYDVKM. V was cut by 2 bases and J by 3 bases, with 11 bases left in between. This CDR3 is CASSLTRGDNQPQHF. CDR3 DNA: TGTGCCAGCAGTTTAACCAGGGGAGACAATCAGCCCCAGCATTTT.

The chain uses TRBV9 and TRBJ2-7, with 9 bases fitting TRBD2. The CDR3 runs to 16 residues. V trimming: 3 bases; J trimming: 2 bases; junction bases outside the gene matches: 9. Looked up from germline, CDR1 is SGDLS and CDR2 is YYNGEE. CDR3 in DNA: TGTGCCAGCAGCGCCCATGACGCGGGAGGGCCCTACGAGCAGTACTTC. It translates to CASSAHDAGGPYEQYF.

The chain couples TRBV3-1 (or the pseudogene TRBV3-2) to TRBJ2-1, with D tentatively TRBD1 (6 bases). V was trimmed by 6 bases and J by 7 bases, leaving 22 bases between them. The CDR3 runs 16 residues. Germline V gene data show CDR1 as LGHDT and CDR2 as YNNKEL (reference sequence). CDR3 sequence reads: CASRLQGKRGENEQFF. CDR3 bases: TGTGCCAGCAGGTTGCAGGGGAAACGAGGGGAGAATGAGCAGTTCTTC.

The chain carries TRBV30 and TRBJ2-2, with TRBD2 matching over 11 bases. The CDR3 has 19 amino acids. The V and J ends lost 7 bases and 4 bases, in that order; junction bases with no gene match: 20. Per the germline V gene, CDR1 is GTSNPN and CDR2 is SVGIG (reference sequence). The CDR3 sequence: CASHPTGSGRASVTGELFF. As DNA, the CDR3 is TGTGCCTCCCACCCGACGGGTAGCGGGAGGGCCTCGGTCACCGGGGAGCTGTTTTTT.

The chain couples TRBV7-3 to TRBJ2-2; 8 bases line up with TRBD2. The trim removed 5 bases at V and 6 bases at J, leaving 20 bases unmatched. The CDR3 contains 19 residues. Germline CDR1 reads SGHTA; CDR2 reads FQGTGA. CDR3 in amino acids: CASSPRGGTPRGASGELFF. In DNA, the CDR3 is TGTGCCAGCAGCCCAAGGGGCGGGACACCGCGGGGGGCCTCCGGGGAGCTGTTTTTT.

A note on this clone: This CDR3 is also generated by other DNA sequences in the sample. The chain recombines TRBV7-9 with TRBJ2-4, with D perhaps matching TRBD2 (7 bases). This CDR3 is built from 18 residues. The germline V gene has CDR1 SEHNR and CDR2 FQNEAQ (reference sequence). V was trimmed by 1 base and J by 3 bases, leaving 19 bases between them. CDR3 nucleotides: TGTGCCAGCAGCTTAGTGGGTGGGAGGGGGTACATCAAAAACATTCAGTACTTC. It specifies CASSLVGGRGYIKNIQYF.

J is TRBJ2-1 and V is TRBV20-1; 11 bases line up with TRBD2. The CDR3 totals 14 residues. Germline V CDR1 and CDR2: DFQATT, SNEGSKA (reference sequence). V trimming: 6 bases; J trimming: 7 bases; junction bases outside the gene matches: 8. The CDR3 sequence: CSASMTSGTNEQFF. As DNA, the CDR3 is TGCAGTGCCAGTATGACTAGCGGGACTAATGAGCAGTTCTTC.

The chain recombines TRBV29-1 with TRBJ2-2, with D possibly being TRBD1 (6 bases). Per germline, CDR1 SQVTM and CDR2 ANQGSEA. The V and J ends lost 3 bases and 5 bases respectively, with 7 bases between them. The CDR3 runs 12 residues. The CDR3 protein is CSVDRGTGELFF. The CDR3 DNA sequence: TGCAGCGTTGACAGGGGAACCGGGGAGCTGTTTTTT.

The genes are TRBV7-2 and TRBJ1-5; D call uncertain. The V end lost 5 bases, the J end lost 10 bases, and 15 bases lay between the germline ends. CDR3 length equals 13 residues. Germline assignment: CDR1 SGHTA and CDR2 FQGNSA. The CDR3 DNA sequence: TGTGCCAGCAGCCCTTATAGCGGACGACCCCAGCATTTT. This encodes CASSPYSGRPQHF.

This clone was detected only once. The CDR3 DNA sequence: TGTGCCAGTAGTAGGACCGGGACTAGCGGGACTCGGTACGAGCAGTACTTC. It translates to CASSRTGTSGTRYEQYF. The chain couples TRBV19 to TRBJ2-7, with 13 bases identical to TRBD2. J gave up 4 bases and V 4 bases, and 10 bases lay outside the gene matches. The germline gives CDR1 LNHDA, CDR2 SQIVND (reference sequence). The CDR3 is made up of 17 amino acids.

V usage is TRBV19 and J usage is TRBJ2-1; 7 bases fit TRBD1. CDR1 is LNHDA and CDR2 is SQIVND in the germline V gene (reference sequence). The ends lost 10 bases at V and 3 bases at J; junction bases unmatched: 6. The CDR3 has 13 residues. The CDR3 sequence is CATSWDSYNEQFF. The DNA of the CDR3 is TGTGCCACCTCATGGGACAGCTACAATGAGCAGTTCTTC.

J is TRBJ1-6 and V is TRBV19; TRBD1 matches at 12 bases. Germline lookup yields CDR1 LNHDA and CDR2 SQIVND (reference sequence). Trimming removed 10 bases from V and 8 bases from J; junction bases left unmatched: 9. The CDR3 consists of 15 residues. The CDR3 here is CATGTGGVRDSPLHF. The CDR3 bases are TGTGCCACAGGGACAGGGGGCGTTCGGGATTCACCCCTCCACTTT.